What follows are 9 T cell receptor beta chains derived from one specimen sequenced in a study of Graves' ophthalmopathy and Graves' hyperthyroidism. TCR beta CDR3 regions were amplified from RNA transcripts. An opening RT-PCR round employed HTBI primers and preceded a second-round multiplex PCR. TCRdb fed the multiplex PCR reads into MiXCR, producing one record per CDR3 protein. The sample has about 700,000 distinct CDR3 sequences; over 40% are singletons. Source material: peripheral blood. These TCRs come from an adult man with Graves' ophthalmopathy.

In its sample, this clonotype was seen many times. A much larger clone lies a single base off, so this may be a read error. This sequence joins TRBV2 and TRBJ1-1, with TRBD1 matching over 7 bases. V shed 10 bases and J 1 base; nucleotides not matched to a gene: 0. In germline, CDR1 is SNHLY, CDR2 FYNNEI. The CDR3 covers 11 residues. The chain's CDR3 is CANRGNTEAFF. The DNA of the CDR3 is TGTGCCAACAGGGGGAACACTGAAGCTTTCTTT.

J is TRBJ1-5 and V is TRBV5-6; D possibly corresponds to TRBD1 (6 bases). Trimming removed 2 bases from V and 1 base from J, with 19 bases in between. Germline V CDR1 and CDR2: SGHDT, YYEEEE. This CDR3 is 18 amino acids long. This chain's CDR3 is CASSLSTSTGSSNQPQHF. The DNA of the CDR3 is TGTGCCAGCAGCTTAAGCACCTCCACAGGGAGCAGCAATCAGCCCCAGCATTTT.

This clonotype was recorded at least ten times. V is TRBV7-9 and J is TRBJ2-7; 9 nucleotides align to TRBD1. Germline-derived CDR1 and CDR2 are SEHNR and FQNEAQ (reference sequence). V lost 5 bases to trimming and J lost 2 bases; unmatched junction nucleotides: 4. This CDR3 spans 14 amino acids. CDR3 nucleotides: TGTGCCAGCAGCCCAAGGGACAGGGCCTACGAGCAGTACTTC. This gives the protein CASSPRDRAYEQYF.

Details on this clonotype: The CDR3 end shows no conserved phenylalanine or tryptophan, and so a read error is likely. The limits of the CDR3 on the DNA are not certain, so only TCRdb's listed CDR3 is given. The chain's CDR3 is CASSLTTRGR. This sequence joins TRBV7-9 and TRBJ2-7; the D call TRBD1 from the table was never checked on the DNA. The CDR3 numbers 10 amino acids, ends counted. The V gene's germline CDR1 is SEHNR and CDR2 FQNEAQ (reference sequence).

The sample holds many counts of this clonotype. DNA of the CDR3: TGTGCCACCTCACAGGGTGCTAGGACCGGGGAGCTGTTTTTT. Translation: CATSQGARTGELFF. The chain has TRBV24-1 and TRBJ2-2, with a weak D call TRBD1 (6 bases). CDR3 length: 14 residues. V was shortened by 9 bases and J by 5 bases, with 15 bases between the two germline ends. Germline assignment: CDR1 KGHDR and CDR2 SFDVKD.

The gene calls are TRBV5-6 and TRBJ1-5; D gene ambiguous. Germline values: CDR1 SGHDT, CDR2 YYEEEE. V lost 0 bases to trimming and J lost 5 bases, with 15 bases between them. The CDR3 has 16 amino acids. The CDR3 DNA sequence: TGTGCCAGCAGCTTGGGGAACCCAGCCGTTGATCAGCCCCAGCATTTT. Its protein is CASSLGNPAVDQPQHF. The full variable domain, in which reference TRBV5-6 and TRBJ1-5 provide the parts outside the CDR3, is DAGVTQSPTHLIKTRGQQVTLRCSPKSGHDTVSWYQQALGQGPQFIFQYYEEEERQRGNFPDRFSGHQFPNYSSELNVNALLLGDSALYLCASSLGNPAVDQPQHFGDGTRLSIL.

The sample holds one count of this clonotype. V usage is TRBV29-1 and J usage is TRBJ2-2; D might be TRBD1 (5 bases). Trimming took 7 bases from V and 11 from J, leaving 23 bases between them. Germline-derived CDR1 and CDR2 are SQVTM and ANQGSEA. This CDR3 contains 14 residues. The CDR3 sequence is CSAPRQGKIPELFF. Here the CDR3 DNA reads TGCAGCGCCCCGAGGCAGGGAAAAATCCCAGAGCTGTTTTTT.

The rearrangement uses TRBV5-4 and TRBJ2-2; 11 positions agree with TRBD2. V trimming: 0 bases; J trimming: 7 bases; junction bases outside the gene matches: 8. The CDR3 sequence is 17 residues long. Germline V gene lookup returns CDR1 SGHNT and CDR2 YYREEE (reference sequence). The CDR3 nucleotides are TGTGCCAGCAGCTTGGGACTAGCGGGGACGAGGGGCGGGGAGCTGTTTTTT. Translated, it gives CASSLGLAGTRGGELFF.

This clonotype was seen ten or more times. The CDR3 DNA sequence: TGCAGTGCAGACAGGGGAACTGAAGCTTTCTTT. It codes for CSADRGTEAFF. This chain uses TRBV20-1 with TRBJ1-1; TRBD1 matches at 8 bases. CDR3 size: 11 residues. Per germline, CDR1 DFQATT and CDR2 SNEGSKA (reference sequence). J gave up 5 bases and V 6 bases, and 2 bases lay outside the gene matches.